Sequencing of this T cell receptor (beta chain) was carried out in a study of CD8 T cells in Susac syndrome. The authors sequenced TCR beta from blood CD8+ and CD4+ T cells. The CDR3 runs to 16 residues. V was pared by 3 bases and J by 0 bases, with 4 bases of the junction left unmatched. Per germline, CDR1 SQVTM and CDR2 ANQGSEA. RNA, at about 0.45 to 1 ug, was reverse transcribed with random hexamers. TCRdb passed the immunoSEQ multiplex PCR reads through MiXCR, listing each CDR3 protein once. The sample includes 80,000 to 95,000 distinct CDR3 sequences, 94% of them seen just once. V gene TRBV29-1 combines with J gene TRBJ2-6, with 8 bases that match TRBD1. The receptor's source is a human donor with Susac syndrome. Input material: CD8+ T cells from PBMCs. The CDR3 region has the DNA TGCAGCGTTGAGGGGACAGGAGTCTCTGGGGCCAACGTCCTGACTTTC. Translating gives CSVEGTGVSGANVLTF.